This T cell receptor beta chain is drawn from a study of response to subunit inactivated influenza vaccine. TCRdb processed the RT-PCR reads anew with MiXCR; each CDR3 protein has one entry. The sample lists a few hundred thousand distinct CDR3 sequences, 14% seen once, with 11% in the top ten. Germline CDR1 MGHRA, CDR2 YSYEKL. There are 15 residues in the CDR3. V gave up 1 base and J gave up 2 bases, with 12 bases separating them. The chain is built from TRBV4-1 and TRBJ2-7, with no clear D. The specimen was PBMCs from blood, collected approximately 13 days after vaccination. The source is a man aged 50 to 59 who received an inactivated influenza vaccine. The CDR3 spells CASSQVDELAYEQYF. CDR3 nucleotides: TGCGCCAGCAGCCAAGTCGACGAACTCGCCTACGAGCAGTACTTC.